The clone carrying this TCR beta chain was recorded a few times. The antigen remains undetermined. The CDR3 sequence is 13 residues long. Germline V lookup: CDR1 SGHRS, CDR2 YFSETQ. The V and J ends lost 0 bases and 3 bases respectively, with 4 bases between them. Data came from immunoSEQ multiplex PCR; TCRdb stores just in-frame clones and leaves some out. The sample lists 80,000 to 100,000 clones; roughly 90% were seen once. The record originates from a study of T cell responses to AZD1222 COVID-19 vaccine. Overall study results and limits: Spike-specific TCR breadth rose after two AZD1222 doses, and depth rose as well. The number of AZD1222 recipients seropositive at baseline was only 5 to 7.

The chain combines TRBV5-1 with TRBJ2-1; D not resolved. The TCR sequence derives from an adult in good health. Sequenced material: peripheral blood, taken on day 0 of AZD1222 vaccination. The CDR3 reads CASSLELYNEQFF. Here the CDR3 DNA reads TGCGCCAGCAGCTTGGAGCTCTACAATGAGCAGTTCTTC.